The next 15 T cell receptor beta chains were all read from a single sample in a study of human T cells and chemical hapten exposure. The time point is: patch test 2, 6 weeks after DPC sensitization. As for treatment: therapeutic diphenylcyclopropenone sensitization with weekly scalp DPC. Each CDR3 protein is one row after TCRdb ran MiXCR on the RACE reads. The sample includes about 140,000 distinct CDR3 sequences, about 10% of them seen just once. Sequenced here: whole blood, sampled in connection with sensitization to the hapten diphenylcyclopropenone (DPC). The source is a woman aged 45-65 years with alopecia areata. Some clones in this sample may be carry-over from other donors' samples.

At least ten counts were recorded for this clonotype. V gene TRBV9 combines with J gene TRBJ1-5, with a weak D call TRBD1 (5 bases). Germline-derived CDR1 and CDR2 are SGDLS and YYNGEE. The CDR3 length is 14 residues. Trimming removed 1 base at V and 9 bases at J, with 14 bases between. CDR3 sequence: CASSVPADGGPQHF. CDR3 DNA: TGTGCCAGCAGCGTACCCGCAGATGGGGGGCCCCAGCATTTT.

At least ten counts were recorded for this clonotype. This chain uses TRBV6-2 or TRBV6-3 with TRBJ2-4, with D hard to call. CDR1 and CDR2 (germline): MNHEY, SVGEGT. Trimming removed 8 bases at V and 3 bases at J, with 11 bases between. The CDR3 covers 13 residues. CDR3 region: CASLTPRKNIQYF. The DNA for the CDR3 is TGTGCCAGCCTTACCCCCCGCAAAAACATTCAGTACTTC.

The V gene is TRBV7-9, the J gene TRBJ1-5, with a weak D call TRBD1 (5 bases). Germline values: CDR1 SEHNR, CDR2 FQNEAQ (reference sequence). This CDR3 region has 16 residues. Trimming removed 3 bases at V and 0 bases at J, with 12 bases between. CDR3 sequence: CASSFGGSDSNQPQHF. For the CDR3, the DNA is TGTGCCAGCAGCTTCGGGGGTAGCGATAGCAATCAGCCCCAGCATTTT.

This clonotype was picked up a small number of times. The V gene is TRBV29-1, the J gene TRBJ2-1; D remains unclear. The V gene's germline CDR1 is SQVTM and CDR2 ANQGSEA. This CDR3 has 11 amino acids. The V and J ends lost 0 bases and 11 bases respectively, with 8 bases between them. DNA of the CDR3: TGCAGCGTTGAAGATCCTGGAAAGCAGTTCTTC. Translated, it gives CSVEDPGKQFF.

This clonotype was counted a few times. The chain joins TRBV4-3 to TRBJ2-3; 14 nucleotides match TRBD2. The V gene end was trimmed by 0 bases and the J gene end by 5 bases; junction bases not matched to a gene: 1. The CDR3 has 16 amino acids. Germline loops: CDR1 LGHNA, CDR2 YSLEER. CDR3: CASSQDGTSGRDTQYF. The CDR3 DNA sequence: TGCGCCAGCAGCCAAGATGGGACTAGCGGGAGAGATACGCAGTATTTT.

This clonotype occurred a few times. V and J are TRBV7-9 and TRBJ2-1; 9 bases fit TRBD2. Germline CDR1 reads SEHNR; CDR2 reads FQNEAQ (reference sequence). Unmatched junction bases numbered 11, after V lost 5 bases and J lost 6 bases. CDR3 length equals 16 residues. The CDR3 region is CASSLSSGMGSNEQFF. The DNA for the CDR3 is TGTGCCAGCAGCCTATCTAGCGGGATGGGCTCCAATGAGCAGTTCTTC.

J is TRBJ2-3 and V is TRBV29-1; D uncertain. Trimming left V 7 bases short and J 3 bases short, with 8 bases between. Germline lookup yields CDR1 SQVTM and CDR2 ANQGSEA. This CDR3 has 11 residues. This chain's CDR3 is CSARRTDTQYF. The CDR3 DNA sequence: TGCAGCGCTCGGAGAACAGATACGCAGTATTTT.

The sample holds a few counts of this clonotype. The chain recombines TRBV2 with TRBJ2-3; tentative D call: TRBD2 (6 bases). V was clipped by 5 bases and J by 8 bases, with 14 bases between them. CDR3 size: 13 residues. The germline gives CDR1 SNHLY, CDR2 FYNNEI. The CDR3 DNA is TGTGCCAGCAGTCGGGACTCCCTGTCTACGCAGTATTTT. It translates to CASSRDSLSTQYF.

This clonotype was picked up many times. The rearrangement uses TRBV7-2 and TRBJ2-7, with 13 bases that match TRBD2. With 7 bases clipped from V and 3 bases from J, the junction kept 3 bases outside the gene matches. This CDR3 region has 14 residues. Germline V gives CDR1 SGHTA, CDR2 FQGNSA. Written as DNA, the CDR3 is TGTGCCAGCACCCGGACTAGCGGGGGCTACGAGCAGTACTTC. It translates to CASTRTSGGYEQYF.

This clonotype has more than one count but fewer than ten. The chain recombines TRBV30 with TRBJ2-3; D possibly matches TRBD1 or TRBD2 (5 bases each). CDR1 is GTSNPN and CDR2 is SVGIG in the germline V gene (reference sequence). This CDR3 region has 13 residues. Trimming removed 7 bases from V and 5 bases from J, with 16 bases in between. The CDR3 region is CASPGPQGDTQYF. The CDR3 coding sequence is TGTGCCTCCCCGGGACCCCAGGGAGATACGCAGTATTTT.

There are a few counts of this clonotype. V usage is TRBV4-1 and J usage is TRBJ2-1, with D unclear. The CDR3 is made up of 14 amino acids. The germline V and J ends were trimmed by 1 base and 2 bases, with 6 bases remaining between them. CDR1 and CDR2 (germline): MGHRA, YSYEKL. The CDR3: CASSQAPTYNEQFF. CDR3 nucleotides: TGCGCCAGCAGCCAAGCTCCGACCTACAATGAGCAGTTCTTC.

In its sample, this clonotype was seen many times. The chain combines TRBV12-3 or TRBV12-4 with TRBJ1-2, with D possibly matching TRBD1 (6 bases). V lost 6 bases and J lost 2, with 10 bases in between. The CDR3 totals 13 residues. The CDR3 protein is CASRRTGNYGYTF. The CDR3 region has the DNA TGTGCCAGCAGACGAACAGGGAACTATGGCTACACCTTC.

The chain combines TRBV5-1 with TRBJ2-2, with D hard to call. CDR1 and CDR2 (germline): SGHRS, YFSETQ. Deletions cut 0 bases from V and 5 bases from J, with 8 bases between. The length of the CDR3 is 14 residues. The CDR3 DNA sequence: TGCGCCAGCAGCTTGGCTCTAGGAACCGGGGAGCTGTTTTTT. It yields the protein CASSLALGTGELFF.

With respect to this clonotype: This may be a read error, as it is one base from a much larger clone. The chain uses TRBV20-1 and TRBJ2-2; D is undetermined. Trimming removed 2 bases from V and 9 bases from J, with 10 bases in between. The germline V gene encodes CDR1 DFQATT and CDR2 SNEGSKA (reference sequence). There are 12 residues in the CDR3. This chain's CDR3 is CSARSLSRELFF. CDR3 coding DNA: TGCAGTGCTAGAAGTTTGTCCAGGGAGCTGTTTTTT.

This clonotype has more than one count but fewer than ten. The rearrangement links TRBV10-3 to TRBJ2-1, with 8 bases that match TRBD2. This CDR3 is built from 16 residues. Germline-derived CDR1 and CDR2 are ENHRY and SYGVKD. V lost 4 bases, J lost 5 bases, and 10 bases stayed unmatched. This CDR3 is CAISGVPGGSNNEQFF. CDR3 DNA sequence: TGTGCCATCAGTGGTGTCCCGGGGGGGTCAAACAATGAGCAGTTCTTC.